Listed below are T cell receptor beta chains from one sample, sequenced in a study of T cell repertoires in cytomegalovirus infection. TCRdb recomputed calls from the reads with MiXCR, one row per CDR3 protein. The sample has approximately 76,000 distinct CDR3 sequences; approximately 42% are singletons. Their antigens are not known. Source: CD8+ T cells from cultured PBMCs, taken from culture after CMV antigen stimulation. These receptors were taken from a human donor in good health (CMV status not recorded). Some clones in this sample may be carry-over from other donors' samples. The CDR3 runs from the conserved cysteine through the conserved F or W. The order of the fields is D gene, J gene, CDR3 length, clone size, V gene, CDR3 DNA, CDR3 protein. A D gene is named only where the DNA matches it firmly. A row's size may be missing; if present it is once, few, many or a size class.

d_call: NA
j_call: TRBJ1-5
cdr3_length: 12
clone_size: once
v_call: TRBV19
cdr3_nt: TGTGCCACACAACAGGGCAATCAGCCCCAGCATTTT
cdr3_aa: CATQQGNQPQHF

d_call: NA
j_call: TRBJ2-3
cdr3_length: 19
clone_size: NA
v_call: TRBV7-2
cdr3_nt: TGTGCCAGCAGCCATCGTTCTGGTTCGCGGCAGGGTGACACAGATACGCAGTATTTT
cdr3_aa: CASSHRSGSRQGDTDTQYF

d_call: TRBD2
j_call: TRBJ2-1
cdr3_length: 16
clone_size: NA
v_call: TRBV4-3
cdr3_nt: TGCGCCAGCAGCCGGCAAACTAGCGGGGGTTACAATGAGCAGTTCTTC
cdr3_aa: CASSRQTSGGYNEQFF

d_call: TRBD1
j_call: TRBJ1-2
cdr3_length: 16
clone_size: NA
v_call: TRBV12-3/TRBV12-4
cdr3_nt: TGTGCCAGCAGTTTAGCATTCGGACAGGAGAACTATGGCTACACCTTC
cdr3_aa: CASSLAFGQENYGYTF

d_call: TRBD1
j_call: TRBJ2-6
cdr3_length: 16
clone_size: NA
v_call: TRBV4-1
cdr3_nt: TGTGCCAGCAGCCAAGAACAGGGGACTGGGGCCAACGTCCTGACTTTC
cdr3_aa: CASSQEQGTGANVLTF

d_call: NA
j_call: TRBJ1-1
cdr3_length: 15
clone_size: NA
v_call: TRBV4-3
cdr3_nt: TGCGCCAGCAGCCAAGTCCGGGACCAGGGAACTGAAGCTTTCTTT
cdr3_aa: CASSQVRDQGTEAFF

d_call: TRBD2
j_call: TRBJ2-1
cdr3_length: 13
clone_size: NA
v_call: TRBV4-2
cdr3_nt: TGTGCCAGCAGTCATACGGGGGGGCATGAGCAGTTCTTC
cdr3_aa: CASSHTGGHEQFF

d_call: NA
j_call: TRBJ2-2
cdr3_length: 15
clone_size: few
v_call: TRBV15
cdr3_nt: TGTGCCACCAGCAGAGATTTAGGAGTCACCGGGGAGCTGTTTTTT
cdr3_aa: CATSRDLGVTGELFF

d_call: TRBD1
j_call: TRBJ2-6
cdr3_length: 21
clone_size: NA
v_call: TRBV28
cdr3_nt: TGTGCCAGCAGTTTTGAGGGTCATTTCAGGGACAGGGTTTCTGGGGCCAACGTCCTGACTTTC
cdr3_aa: CASSFEGHFRDRVSGANVLTF

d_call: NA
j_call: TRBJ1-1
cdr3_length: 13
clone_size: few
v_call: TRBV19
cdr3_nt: TGTGCCAGTAGTATAGGCCCGAACACTGAAGCTTTCTTT
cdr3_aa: CASSIGPNTEAFF

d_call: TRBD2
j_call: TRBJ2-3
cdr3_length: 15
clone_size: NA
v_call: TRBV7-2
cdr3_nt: TGTGCCAGCCTGGCTAGCGGGGGGTCAACAGATACGCAGTATTTT
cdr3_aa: CASLASGGSTDTQYF

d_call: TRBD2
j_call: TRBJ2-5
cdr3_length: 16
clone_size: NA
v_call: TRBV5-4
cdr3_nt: TGTGCCAGCAGCCTGAGCAGCGGGAGTCGCCAAGAGACCCAGTACTTC
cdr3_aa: CASSLSSGSRQETQYF

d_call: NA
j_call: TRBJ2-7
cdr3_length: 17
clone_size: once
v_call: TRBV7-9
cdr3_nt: TGTGCCAGCAGCTCCCGGGATGGACAGCTCAACTCCTACGAGCAGTACTTC
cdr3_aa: CASSSRDGQLNSYEQYF

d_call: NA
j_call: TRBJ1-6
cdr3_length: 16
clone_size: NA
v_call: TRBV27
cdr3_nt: TGTGCCAGCAGTTTAACGACGTATAGGCCCAATTCACCCCTCCACTTT
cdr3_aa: CASSLTTYRPNSPLHF

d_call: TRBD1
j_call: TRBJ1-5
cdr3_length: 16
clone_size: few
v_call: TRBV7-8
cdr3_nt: TGTGCCAGCAGCTCCGAGACAGGGGTTAGCAATCAGCCCCAGCATTTT
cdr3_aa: CASSSETGVSNQPQHF

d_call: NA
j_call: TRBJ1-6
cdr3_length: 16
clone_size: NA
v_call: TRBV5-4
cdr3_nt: TGTGCCAGCAGCTCCCGAGGGGGAGAGGGTAATTCACCCCTCCACTTT
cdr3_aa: CASSSRGGEGNSPLHF

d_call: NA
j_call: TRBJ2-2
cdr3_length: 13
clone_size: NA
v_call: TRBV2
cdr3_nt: TGTGCCAGCACACTAGCTTACACCGGGGAGCTGTTTTTT
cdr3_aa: CASTLAYTGELFF

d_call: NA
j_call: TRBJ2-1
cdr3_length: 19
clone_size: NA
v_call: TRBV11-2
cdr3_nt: TGTGCCAGCAGCTTAGAAGGGCTAGCGTCCTTACAACTCTACAATGAGCAGTTCTTC
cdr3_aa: CASSLEGLASLQLYNEQFF

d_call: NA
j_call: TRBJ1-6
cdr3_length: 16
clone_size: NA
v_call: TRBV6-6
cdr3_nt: TGTGCCAGCAGTTACTCGATTGAACAGGGTAATTCACCCCTCCACTTT
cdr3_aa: CASSYSIEQGNSPLHF

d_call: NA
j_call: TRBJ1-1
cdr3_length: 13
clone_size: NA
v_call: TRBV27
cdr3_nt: TGTGCCAGCAGTTTGTCAGCGGAAATTGAAGCTTTCTTT
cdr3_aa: CASSLSAEIEAFF

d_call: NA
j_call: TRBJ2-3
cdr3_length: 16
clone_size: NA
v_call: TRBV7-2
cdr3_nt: TGTGCCAGCAGCTTAGAGCTTACCTCTAGCACAGATACGCAGTATTTT
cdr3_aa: CASSLELTSSTDTQYF

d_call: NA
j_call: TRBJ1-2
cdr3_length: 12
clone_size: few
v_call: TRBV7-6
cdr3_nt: TGTGCCAGCAGCTTAGACAGTAATGGCTACACCTTC
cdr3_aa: CASSLDSNGYTF

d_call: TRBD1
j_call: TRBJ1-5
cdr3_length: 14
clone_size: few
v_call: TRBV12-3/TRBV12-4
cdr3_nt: TGTGCCAGCAGCCAAGGGACAGGGAGACAGCCCCAGCATTTT
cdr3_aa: CASSQGTGRQPQHF

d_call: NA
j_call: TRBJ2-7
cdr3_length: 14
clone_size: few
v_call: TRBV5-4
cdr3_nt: TGTGCCAGCAGCTTGGGGAGGGGCTCCTACGAGCAGTACTTC
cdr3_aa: CASSLGRGSYEQYF

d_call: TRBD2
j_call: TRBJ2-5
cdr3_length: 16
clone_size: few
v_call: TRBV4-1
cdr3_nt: TGCGCCAGCAGCAATCAGGGCGGGGGGACCCAAGAGACCCAGTACTTC
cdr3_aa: CASSNQGGGTQETQYF

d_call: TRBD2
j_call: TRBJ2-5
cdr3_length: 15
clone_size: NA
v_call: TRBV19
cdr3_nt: TGTGCCAGTAGTTTAGCGGGGGGCCAGCAAGAGACCCAGTACTTC
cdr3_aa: CASSLAGGQQETQYF

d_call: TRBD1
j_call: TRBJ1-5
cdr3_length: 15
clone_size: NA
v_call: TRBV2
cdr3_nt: TGTGCCAGCAGATTGGACAGGGGGTCGACTCAGCCCCAGCATTTT
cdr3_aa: CASRLDRGSTQPQHF

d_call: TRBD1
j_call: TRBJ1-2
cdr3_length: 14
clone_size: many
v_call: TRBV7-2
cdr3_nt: TGTGCCAGCAGACCCGGGACAGGCCTCTATGGCTACACCTTC
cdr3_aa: CASRPGTGLYGYTF

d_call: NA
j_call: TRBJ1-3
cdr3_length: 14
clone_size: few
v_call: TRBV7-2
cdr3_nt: TGTGCCAGCAGCTTAGAGAGCTCTGGAAACACCATATATTTT
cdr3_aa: CASSLESSGNTIYF

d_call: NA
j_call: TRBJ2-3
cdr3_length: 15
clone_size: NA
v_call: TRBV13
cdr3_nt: TGTGCCAGCAGCCCTCAGGGTTTCGTCACAGATACGCAGTATTTT
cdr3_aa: CASSPQGFVTDTQYF

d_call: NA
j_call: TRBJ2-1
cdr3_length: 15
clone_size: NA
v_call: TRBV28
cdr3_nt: TGTGCCGGCAGTGCACCTAGGAAGTTGCCTTTTGAGCAGTTCTTC
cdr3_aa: CAGSAPRKLPFEQFF

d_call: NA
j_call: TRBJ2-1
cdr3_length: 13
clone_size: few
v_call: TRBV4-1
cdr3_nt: TGCGCCAGCAGCCACGGACTGACCAATGAGCAGTTCTTC
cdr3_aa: CASSHGLTNEQFF

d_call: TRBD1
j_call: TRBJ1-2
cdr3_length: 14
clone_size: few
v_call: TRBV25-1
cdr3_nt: TGTGCCAGCAGTGAATATAGTGACAGGGCGATTTTGGTGTTC
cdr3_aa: CASSEYSDRAILVF

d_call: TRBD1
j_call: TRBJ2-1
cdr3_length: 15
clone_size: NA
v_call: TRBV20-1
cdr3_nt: TGCAGTGCCACCACCGGGACAGGGGGGGCCAATGAGCAGTTCTTC
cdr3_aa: CSATTGTGGANEQFF

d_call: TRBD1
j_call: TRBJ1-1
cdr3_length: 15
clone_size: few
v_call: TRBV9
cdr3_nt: TGTGCCAGCAGCTCGGAGACAGGGAGGAGCACTGAAGCTTTCTTT
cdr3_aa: CASSSETGRSTEAFF

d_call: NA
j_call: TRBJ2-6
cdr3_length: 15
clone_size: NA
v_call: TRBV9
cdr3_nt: TGTGCCAGCAGCGTTTGGATATCTGGGGCCAACGTCCTGACTTTC
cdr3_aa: CASSVWISGANVLTF

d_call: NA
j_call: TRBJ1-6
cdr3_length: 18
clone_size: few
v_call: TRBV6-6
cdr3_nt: TGTGCCAGCAGTTACTCCGACCCCGGGGACCCCTATAATTCACCCCTCCACTTT
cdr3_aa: CASSYSDPGDPYNSPLHF

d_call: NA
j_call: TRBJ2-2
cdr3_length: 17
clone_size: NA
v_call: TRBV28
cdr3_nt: TGTGCCAGCACCTCCCCCCACGGGGCAGCGAACACCGGGGAGCTGTTTTTT
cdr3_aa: CASTSPHGAANTGELFF

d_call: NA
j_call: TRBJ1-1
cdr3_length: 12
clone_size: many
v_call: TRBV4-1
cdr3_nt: TGCGCCAGCAGCCAGGGTGGGATAGAAGCTTTCTTT
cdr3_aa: CASSQGGIEAFF

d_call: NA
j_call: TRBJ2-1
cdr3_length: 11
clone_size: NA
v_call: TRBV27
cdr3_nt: TGTGCCAGCAGTTTAGTCGGGGAGCAGTTCTTC
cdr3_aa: CASSLVGEQFF

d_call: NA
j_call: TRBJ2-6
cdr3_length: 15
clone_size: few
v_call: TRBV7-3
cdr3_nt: TGTGCCAGCAGCTTAGGAGCTGCTGGGGCCAACGTCCTGACTTTC
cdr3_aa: CASSLGAAGANVLTF

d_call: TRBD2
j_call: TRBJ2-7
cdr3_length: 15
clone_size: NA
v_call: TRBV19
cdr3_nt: TGTGCCAGTAGTATACTGGCGGGAGGGATCTACGAGCAGTACTTC
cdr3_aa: CASSILAGGIYEQYF

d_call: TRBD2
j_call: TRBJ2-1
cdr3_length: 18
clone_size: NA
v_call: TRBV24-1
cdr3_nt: TGTGCCACCAGTGATTTCCGTCCTAGCGGGGGGACCTACAATGAGCAGTTCTTC
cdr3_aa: CATSDFRPSGGTYNEQFF

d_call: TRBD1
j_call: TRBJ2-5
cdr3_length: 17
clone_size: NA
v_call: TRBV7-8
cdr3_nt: TGTGCCAGCAGCGCGAAAGGGGACAGGGGGCGGGGTGAGACCCAGTACTTC
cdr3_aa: CASSAKGDRGRGETQYF

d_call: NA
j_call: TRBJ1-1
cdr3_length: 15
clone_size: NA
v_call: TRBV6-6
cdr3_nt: TGTGCCAGCAGTTACTCGGGGGCGTTTGACACTGAAGCTTTCTTT
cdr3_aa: CASSYSGAFDTEAFF

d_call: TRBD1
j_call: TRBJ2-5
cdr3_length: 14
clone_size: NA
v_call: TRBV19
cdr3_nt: TGTGCCAGTACCCCATCGACAGGGATGGAGACCCAGTACTTC
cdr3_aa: CASTPSTGMETQYF

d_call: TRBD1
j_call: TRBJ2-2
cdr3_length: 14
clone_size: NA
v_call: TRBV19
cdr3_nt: TGTGCCAGTAAGACAGGGTTGAACACCGGGGAGCTGTTTTTT
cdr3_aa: CASKTGLNTGELFF